A single sample gave rise to the 5 T cell receptor beta chains below, sequenced in a study of T-cell memory formation after mild COVID-19. TCRdb redid the calling of the 5' RACE reads with MiXCR, one entry per CDR3 protein. This table has 55,000 to 70,000 distinct CDR3 sequences, around a quarter appearing once. Specimen: PBMCs or a T cell subset sorted from them (not recorded which). The receptors originated from a man aged 18-30 years who had mild COVID-19 (a few samples of this study predate the infection). Cell type and time point are not known.

The table lists this clonotype with a few counts. The chain carries TRBV12-5 and TRBJ2-4; tentative D call: TRBD2 (6 bases). Trimming took off 4 bases at V and 9 bases at J, with 13 bases between the two ends. This CDR3 region has 13 residues. Germline CDR1 LGHNT, CDR2 FRNRAP. The chain's CDR3 is CASGSSMEGIQYF. CDR3 sequence (DNA): TGTGCTAGTGGTTCCTCAATGGAGGGCATTCAGTACTTC.

V is TRBV4-3 and J is TRBJ1-1, with D uncertain. From germline, CDR1 is LGHNA and CDR2 YSLEER. CDR3 length: 16 residues. The V end lost 8 bases, the J end lost 1 base, and 20 bases lay between the germline ends. CDR3 nucleotide sequence: TGCGCCAGCCGTTGGACTGCTTATGAGGGGAACACTGAAGCTTTCTTT. It specifies CASRWTAYEGNTEAFF.

This clonotype was recorded a few times. The chain carries TRBV2 and TRBJ2-1, with 7 bases matching TRBD1. The CDR3 totals 17 residues. Germline V CDR1 and CDR2: SNHLY, FYNNEI. The trim removed 5 bases at V and 4 bases at J, leaving 14 bases unmatched. The CDR3 region has the DNA TGTGCCAGCAGTAAGCAGGGGGACCGATTCGATTACAATGAGCAGTTCTTC. Translation gives CASSKQGDRFDYNEQFF.

The chain joins TRBV29-1 to TRBJ2-7; tentatively, D is TRBD1 or TRBD2 (5 bases each). This CDR3 comprises 14 residues. V was cut by 6 bases and J by 7 bases, with 22 bases left in between. CDR1 is SQVTM, CDR2 ANQGSEA, per germline. CDR3 in DNA: TGCAGCGTCCGTCTCGAGGGGACCAAGGTGGAGCAGTACTTC. The encoded protein is CSVRLEGTKVEQYF.

This clonotype appeared a few times. The J gene is TRBJ2-5, the V gene TRBV9; no reliable D call. The germline gives CDR1 SGDLS, CDR2 YYNGEE. This CDR3 is built from 15 residues. Trimming shortened V by 0 bases and J by 1 base, and 10 bases separated the two germline ends. The CDR3 region is CASSVVGSVQETQYF. CDR3 nucleotides: TGTGCCAGCAGCGTAGTGGGGTCAGTCCAAGAGACCCAGTACTTC.